These 27 T cell receptor beta chains were sequenced from one sample in a study of blood T cells in healthy people across ages. A second PCR, run for roughly 7 to 12 cycles, used a sample-barcoded 5' primer plus a J-beta primer mix. TCRdb itself ran the 5' RACE reads through MiXCR, one entry per CDR3 protein. The repertoire holds just over 1 million distinct CDR3 sequences, with more than 35% as singletons. Sample: blood. These receptor sequences come from a woman aged 55-70 years in good health.

At least ten counts were recorded for this clonotype. The chain recombines TRBV15 with TRBJ2-6; possible D gene TRBD1, 5 bases. CDR1 is LNHNV, CDR2 YYDKDF, per germline (reference sequence). The CDR3 covers 15 residues. Trimming pared 3 bases from V and 0 bases from J, leaving 6 bases between. CDR3 loop: CATSSTGSGANVLTF. As DNA, the CDR3 is TGTGCCACCAGCAGTACAGGCTCTGGGGCCAACGTCCTGACTTTC.

The gene calls are TRBV3-1 and TRBJ2-3, with TRBD2 identical over 9 bases. The CDR3 loop spans 15 amino acids. Germline trimming cut 1 base from V and 3 bases from J; bases unmatched to any gene: 2. Germline V gives CDR1 LGHDT, CDR2 YNNKEL (reference sequence). CDR3 sequence (DNA): TGTGCCAGCAGCCAAGGAGCGGGAGGTACAGATACGCAGTATTTT. The encoded protein is CASSQGAGGTDTQYF.

The chain carries TRBV29-1 and TRBJ2-7, with 7 bases identical to TRBD2. The CDR3 spans 15 residues. CDR1 is SQVTM, CDR2 ANQGSEA, per germline. V lost 7 bases, J lost 7 bases, and 19 bases stayed unmatched. The DNA for the CDR3 is TGCAGCGCATTGATGGGAGGGGCCAACCTGAGGGAGCAGTACTTC. Amino acid sequence: CSALMGGANLREQYF.

This clonotype was found many times. V usage is TRBV7-2 and J usage is TRBJ2-7; D not resolved. The CDR3 runs 13 residues. The V end lost 1 base, the J end lost 4 bases, and 8 bases lay between the germline ends. CDR1 and CDR2 (germline): SGHTA, FQGNSA. The CDR3 nucleotides are TGTGCCAGCAGCTTAGTAGGGCAGTACGAGCAGTACTTC. This sequence encodes CASSLVGQYEQYF.

This clonotype was detected a few times. A clone one base away is much larger, so this may be a read error. V usage is TRBV7-9 and J usage is TRBJ1-2; D uncertain. Germline V gives CDR1 SEHNR, CDR2 FQNEAQ (reference sequence). The CDR3 is 14 residues long. V gave up 5 bases and J gave up 8 bases, with 18 bases separating them. CDR3 bases: TGTGCCAGCAGCGTAGGTAGTGCGCCAAAGGGCTACACCTTC. Its translation is CASSVGSAPKGYTF.

The CDR3 sequence is CASSGAGTGTDNEQFF. The CDR3 region has the DNA TGTGCCAGCAGCGGGGCCGGGACAGGGACTGACAATGAGCAGTTCTTC. J is TRBJ2-1 and V is TRBV7-7; 9 bases agree with TRBD1. CDR3 length: 16 residues. Germline trimming cut 5 bases from V and 5 bases from J; bases unmatched to any gene: 10. Germline values: CDR1 SSHAT, CDR2 FNYEAQ (reference sequence).

The chain links TRBV3-1 to TRBJ2-7; a possible D gene is TRBD2 (6 bases). The tail of the sequence fits TRBJ2-5 better, so the J call may be wrong. The CDR3 loop spans 14 amino acids. From germline, CDR1 is LGHDT and CDR2 YNNKEL (reference sequence). The CDR3 sequence is CASSHPSEGGTQYF. DNA for the CDR3: TGTGCCAGCAGCCACCCCTCCGAGGGAGGGACCCAGTACTTC.

The rearrangement uses TRBV2 and TRBJ2-7; 11 positions agree with TRBD1. Germline V gene data show CDR1 as SNHLY and CDR2 as FYNNEI. Trimming took 6 bases from V and 3 from J; bases not matched to a gene: 10. The CDR3 is 16 amino acids. CDR3 residues: CASRRDSGTGGYEQYF. In DNA, the CDR3 is TGTGCCAGCAGACGCGACTCCGGGACAGGGGGCTACGAGCAGTACTTC.

The chain couples TRBV10-2 to TRBJ2-5; 13 bases agree with TRBD2. The CDR3 totals 15 residues. Per the germline V gene, CDR1 is WSHSY and CDR2 is SAAADI. With V trimmed by 8 bases and J by 11 bases, 14 bases remained unmatched. CDR3 loop: CASLPTSGRASEQYF. CDR3 DNA: TGCGCCAGCCTCCCTACTAGCGGGAGGGCGAGTGAGCAGTACTTC.

Only a few counts were recorded for this clonotype. V usage is TRBV28 and J usage is TRBJ2-4, with D unclear. The germline V and J ends were trimmed by 3 bases and 7 bases, with 4 bases remaining between them. The CDR3 loop spans 11 amino acids. Germline-derived CDR1 and CDR2 are MDHEN and SYDVKM. CDR3 nucleotide sequence: TGTGCCAGCAGTTTTCACAACATTCAGTACTTC. Amino acid sequence: CASSFHNIQYF.

This clonotype was counted only a few times. CDR3 nucleotides: TGCGCCAGGACCTGCCAACAAGGATCCTCCTACGAGCAGTACTTC. Protein: CARTCQQGSSYEQYF. The chain links TRBV5-1 to TRBJ2-7; D is uncertain. The V and J ends lost 8 bases and 0 bases respectively, with 18 bases between them. Germline V lookup: CDR1 SGHRS, CDR2 YFSETQ. The CDR3 contains 15 residues.

In this sample, this clonotype turned up a few times. The rearrangement uses TRBV25-1 and TRBJ2-7; no reliable D call. Per germline, CDR1 MGHDK and CDR2 SYGVNS. V was pared by 3 bases and J by 0 bases, with 12 bases between. The CDR3 extends over 15 amino acids. The CDR3 nucleotides read TGTGCCAGCAGTGATCCGGCAGGTAACTCCTACGAGCAGTACTTC. Its translation: CASSDPAGNSYEQYF.

The chain employs TRBV25-1 and TRBJ2-5, with no clear D. V lost 6 bases, J lost 4 bases, and 12 bases lay in between. The V gene's germline CDR1 is MGHDK and CDR2 SYGVNS. The CDR3 sequence is 13 residues long. CDR3 protein: CASRGSYGETQYF. CDR3 in DNA: TGTGCCAGCAGAGGGTCTTACGGAGAGACCCAGTACTTC.

This clonotype was seen more than once but under ten times. This chain joins TRBV10-3 and TRBJ1-2; no clear D. This CDR3 spans 13 amino acids. In germline, CDR1 is ENHRY, CDR2 SYGVKD. Trimming took 2 bases from V and 5 from J, leaving 9 bases between them. DNA of the CDR3: TGTGCCATCAGTGAGCCTAAGAGTTATGGCTACACCTTC. It yields the protein CAISEPKSYGYTF.

In this sample, this clonotype turned up a few times. The J gene is TRBJ2-7, the V gene TRBV27; TRBD1 might be the D (5 bases). The CDR3 is 14 residues long. Per germline, CDR1 MNHEY and CDR2 SMNVEV (reference sequence). Trimming took off 4 bases at V and 7 bases at J, with 17 bases between the two ends. The CDR3 region is CASSSSTVPREQYF. Here the CDR3 DNA reads TGTGCCAGCAGTTCGTCGACAGTCCCGCGAGAGCAGTACTTC.

This clonotype was observed a few times. CDR3 coding DNA: TGTGCCAGCAGCCAAGAAAATGCCTGGGCCCAGTACTTC. As protein: CASSQENAWAQYF. The V gene is TRBV3-1, the J gene TRBJ2-5, with D unresolved. CDR1 LGHDT and CDR2 YNNKEL come from the germline V gene (reference sequence). The CDR3 is made up of 13 amino acids. V was clipped by 0 bases and J by 9 bases, with 11 bases between them.

This clonotype was counted only a few times. The chain links TRBV28 to TRBJ1-6, with D maybe TRBD1 (6 bases). Germline values: CDR1 MDHEN, CDR2 SYDVKM. The CDR3 runs 14 residues. V was pared by 3 bases and J by 7 bases, with 10 bases between. The CDR3 protein is CASSLGHPNSPLHF. The DNA for the CDR3 is TGTGCCAGCAGTTTGGGACACCCGAATTCACCCCTCCACTTT.

The genes are TRBV12-3 or TRBV12-4 and TRBJ2-7, with 7 bases fitting TRBD1. The CDR3 covers 15 residues. J lost 1 base, V lost 7 bases, and 10 bases had no gene match. CDR3 in amino acids: CASTRSGQRSYEQYF. The CDR3 DNA follows: TGTGCCAGCACCCGCTCGGGACAGAGGTCCTACGAGCAGTACTTC.

The count of this clonotype is one. The chain employs TRBV5-4 and TRBJ2-1; D assignment may be TRBD1 or TRBD2 (6 bases each). CDR3 length: 15 residues. The germline V gene has CDR1 SGHNT and CDR2 YYREEE (reference sequence). Trimming removed 10 bases from V and 1 base from J, with 18 bases in between. The CDR3 loop reads CAGGGQKQSYNEQFF. The DNA for the CDR3 is TGTGCCGGAGGGGGGCAGAAACAATCCTACAATGAGCAGTTCTTC.

The V call is TRBV12-3 or TRBV12-4, the J call TRBJ2-3; a weak D match, TRBD2 (6 bases). This CDR3 region has 15 residues. V lost 3 bases and J lost 4, with 14 bases in between. CDR3 region: CASSFGGTRADTQYF. The CDR3, as DNA: TGTGCCAGCAGTTTCGGCGGGACGCGAGCAGATACGCAGTATTTT.

This clonotype turned up a few times. The chain joins TRBV12-3 or TRBV12-4 to TRBJ2-3, with D possibly being TRBD2 (5 bases). V was pared by 6 bases and J by 7 bases, with 11 bases between. CDR3 length: 12 residues. CDR3 in amino acids: CASSLSVHTQYF. The CDR3 coding sequence is TGTGCCAGCAGCCTTAGCGTTCATACGCAGTATTTT.

This rearrangement joins TRBV5-1 to TRBJ2-3; TRBD1 might be the D (7 bases). CDR1 SGHRS and CDR2 YFSETQ come from the germline V gene. The CDR3 is 16 residues long. V lost 6 bases and J 0 bases, leaving 17 bases between the germline ends. The CDR3 is CASNRGWRESTDTQYF. The CDR3 DNA reads TGCGCCAGCAACAGGGGATGGCGGGAAAGCACAGATACGCAGTATTTT.

The chain employs TRBV15 and TRBJ2-7, with D hard to call. CDR3 size: 16 residues. The V end lost 5 bases, the J end lost 1 base, and 18 bases lay between the germline ends. CDR1 LNHNV and CDR2 YYDKDF come from the germline V gene (reference sequence). The CDR3 loop is CATSVRSGPKSYEQYF. DNA of the CDR3: TGTGCCACCAGCGTACGATCGGGCCCCAAATCCTACGAGCAGTACTTC.

A single count supports this clonotype. This sequence may be a read error, since a much larger clone differs from it by one base. This chain connects TRBV29-1 to TRBJ2-3, with TRBD2 matching over 7 bases. In germline, CDR1 is SQVTM, CDR2 ANQGSEA. V lost 5 bases to trimming and J lost 8 bases; unmatched junction nucleotides: 13. The CDR3 totals 14 residues. The CDR3, as DNA: TGCAGCGTTTTCGGACCGCTAGCGGATACTACGCAGTATTTT. It yields the protein CSVFGPLADTTQYF.

This chain links TRBV6-5 with TRBJ2-4; the match to TRBD2 covers 9 bases. The DNA matches TRBJ2-7 better at its end, which makes the J call doubtful. CDR3 size: 15 residues. The germline gives CDR1 MNHEY, CDR2 SVGAGI. The CDR3 sequence: CASSFSSGTNYEQYF. CDR3 nucleotide sequence: TGTGCCAGCAGTTTTTCTAGCGGGACAAACTACGAGCAGTACTTC.

As DNA, the CDR3 is TGTGCCATCAGTTCCCCGGGACAGGGGACCTACGAGCAGTACTTC. This sequence encodes CAISSPGQGTYEQYF. This chain uses TRBV10-3 with TRBJ2-7, with 10 bases that match TRBD1. The CDR3 is 15 residues long. The V and J ends lost 5 bases and 2 bases, in that order; junction bases with no gene match: 6. Germline V lookup: CDR1 ENHRY, CDR2 SYGVKD.

This chain uses TRBV6-1 with TRBJ1-1; D is perhaps TRBD1 (5 bases). The CDR3 totals 13 residues. Trimming pared 6 bases from V and 3 bases from J, leaving 11 bases between. Germline V gene lookup returns CDR1 MNHNS and CDR2 SASEGT. CDR3 nucleotide sequence: TGTGCCAGCAGCAGGGTTGAGGACACTGAAGCTTTCTTT. Its translation is CASSRVEDTEAFF.